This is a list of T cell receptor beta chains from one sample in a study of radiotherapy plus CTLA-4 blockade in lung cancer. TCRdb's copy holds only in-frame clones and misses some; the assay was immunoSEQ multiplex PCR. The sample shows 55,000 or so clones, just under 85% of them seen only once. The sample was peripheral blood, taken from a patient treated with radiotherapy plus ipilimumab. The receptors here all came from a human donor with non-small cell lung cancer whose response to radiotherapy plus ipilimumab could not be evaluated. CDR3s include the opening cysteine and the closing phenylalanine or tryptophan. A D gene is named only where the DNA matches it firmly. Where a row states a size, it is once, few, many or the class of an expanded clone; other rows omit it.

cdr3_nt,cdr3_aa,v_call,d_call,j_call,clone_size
TGTGCCAGTAGTCTGGGACAGGCCTTGAACACTGAAGCTTTCTTT,CASSLGQALNTEAFF,TRBV19,TRBD1,TRBJ1-1,NA
TGCGCCAGCAGCCAAGCGGGGGTAGCGGGGGGCGCAGATACGCAGTATTTT,CASSQAGVAGGADTQYF,TRBV4-3,TRBD2,TRBJ2-3,NA
TGTGCCAGCAGCTTGGAAGGACTAGCTGCCGGGGAGCTGTTTTTT,CASSLEGLAAGELFF,TRBV5-4,TRBD2,TRBJ2-2,NA
TGCGCCTCCCTAGGCGGTGCGGACATTCAGTACTTC,CASLGGADIQYF,TRBV10-1,NA,TRBJ2-4,NA
TGTGCCAGCAGCTTGGAGGCTAGCAGAGAGACCCAGTACTTC,CASSLEASRETQYF,TRBV5-4,NA,TRBJ2-5,NA
TGTGCCATCACCGGGGACAGGGGAACCTACAATGAGCAGTTCTTC,CAITGDRGTYNEQFF,TRBV10-3,TRBD1,TRBJ2-1,NA
TGTGCCTGGAGTGTCGGGACAGGGAGCGAAAAACTGTTTTTT,CAWSVGTGSEKLFF,TRBV30,TRBD1,TRBJ1-4,NA
TGCGCCAGCAGCATTGGGACTAGCGGGAGTAATGAGCAGTTCTTC,CASSIGTSGSNEQFF,TRBV5-1,TRBD2,TRBJ2-1,NA
TGTGCCTGGAGTGCAGGGCAGGCAAGCACCTTC,CAWSAGQASTF,TRBV30,NA,TRBJ1-2,NA
TGTGCCAGCAGCCCGGGACTAGCCGGCTACAATGAGCAGTTCTTC,CASSPGLAGYNEQFF,TRBV5-6,TRBD2,TRBJ2-1,once
TGCGCCAGCAGCCAAGATAGTGCGTCGAAGCCCTACGAGCAGTACTTC,CASSQDSASKPYEQYF,TRBV4-3,NA,TRBJ2-7,NA
TGTGCCAGTAGTATAGCGGGACTAGCGGGGAACAATGAGCAGTTCTTC,CASSIAGLAGNNEQFF,TRBV19,TRBD2,TRBJ2-1,once
TGTGCCAGCTCACCACCCGGCAGGAACAATGAGCAGTTCTTC,CASSPPGRNNEQFF,TRBV18,NA,TRBJ2-1,NA
TGTGCCAGCAGCTTAGGTGGCCGCAACTATGGCTACACCTTC,CASSLGGRNYGYTF,TRBV7-2,NA,TRBJ1-2,NA
TGTGCCAGCAGCCCCGAGGGCCTTCAAGGGGAGCAGTACTTC,CASSPEGLQGEQYF,TRBV5-5,NA,TRBJ2-7,NA
TGCGCCAGCAGCTCGGGGACTAGCGGGGGCACAGATACGCAGTATTTT,CASSSGTSGGTDTQYF,TRBV5-1,TRBD2,TRBJ2-3,NA
TGTGCCAGCATAGGGACAGCGACCCTTAATGAAAAACTGTTTTTT,CASIGTATLNEKLFF,TRBV2,TRBD1,TRBJ1-4,NA
TGCGCCAGCAGCCAAGATCCCGGCAGGGCGGGCACAGATACGCAGTATTTT,CASSQDPGRAGTDTQYF,TRBV4-3,NA,TRBJ2-3,NA
TGTGCCAGCAGTGAGGCGGGGAGATACAATGAGCAGTTCTTC,CASSEAGRYNEQFF,TRBV25-1,NA,TRBJ2-1,NA
TGTGCCAGCAGCTATAGCGGGAGAGGCTACAATGAGCAGTTCTTC,CASSYSGRGYNEQFF,TRBV7-6,TRBD2,TRBJ2-1,NA
TGCGCCAGCAGCTCCGGACAGGGTAATGAAAAACTGTTTTTT,CASSSGQGNEKLFF,TRBV5-1,TRBD1,TRBJ1-4,NA
TGCGCCAGCAGCCAGTCGACAGGGAGCACCTACGAGCAGTACTTC,CASSQSTGSTYEQYF,TRBV4-3,TRBD1,TRBJ2-7,few
TGCAGCGTCGCTAGCGGAGCAAACACCGGGGAGCTGTTTTTT,CSVASGANTGELFF,TRBV29-1,TRBD2,TRBJ2-2,NA
TGTGCCAGCAGTCCCAGCGGTTACGAGCAGTACTTC,CASSPSGYEQYF,TRBV28,NA,TRBJ2-7,NA
TGCAGCCTCCGCCGCCGGTACAATGAGCAGTTCTTC,CSLRRRYNEQFF,TRBV29-1,NA,TRBJ2-1,NA
TGTGCCGGAGGACAGGACCTACCCTACGAGCAGTACTTC,CAGGQDLPYEQYF,TRBV30,TRBD1,TRBJ2-7,NA
TGTGCCAGCAGCCGCGGTCGTCTAGCGGGGAACACAGATACGCAGTATTTT,CASSRGRLAGNTDTQYF,TRBV7-4,TRBD2,TRBJ2-3,NA
TGCGCCAGCAGGGGACAGGCGCTAATGAACACTGAAGCTTTCTTT,CASRGQALMNTEAFF,TRBV5-1,TRBD1,TRBJ1-1,NA
TGTGCCAGCAGCCGACGAGGGGCGGGGGCTGAAGCTTTCTTT,CASSRRGAGAEAFF,TRBV6-6,NA,TRBJ1-1,NA
TGCGCCAGCAGTCAATCGCGATGCAGGAACGCCTACGAGCAGTACTTC,CASSQSRCRNAYEQYF,TRBV23-1,NA,TRBJ2-7,NA
TGTGCCAGCAGCTTCGGACTCCAAAGGGAGAACACTGAAGCTTTCTTT,CASSFGLQRENTEAFF,TRBV5-4,NA,TRBJ1-1,NA
TGTGCCAGTAGTTTAGGGGGGACAGGGCCCTACGAGCAGTACTTC,CASSLGGTGPYEQYF,TRBV19,TRBD1,TRBJ2-7,NA
TGTGCCAGCAGTCCCACCCTTCAGGGTCTCTCCTACGAGCAGTACTTC,CASSPTLQGLSYEQYF,TRBV7-8,NA,TRBJ2-7,NA
TGCGCCAGCAGGCGGGGGCCTGCCGGGGAGACCCAGTACTTC,CASRRGPAGETQYF,TRBV5-1,NA,TRBJ2-5,NA
TGTGCCAGCAGCTTAGCGGGACAGTCAAATTCACCCCTCCACTTT,CASSLAGQSNSPLHF,TRBV7-9,TRBD1,TRBJ1-6,NA
TGTGCCAGCAGGCCAGGCGCCCAAGAGACCCAGTACTTC,CASRPGAQETQYF,TRBV28,NA,TRBJ2-5,NA
TGCGCCAGCAGCTTACTAGCGGGAGGCGCCCCGCAAGGACGAATCTACAATGAGCAGTTCTTC,CASSLLAGGAPQGRIYNEQFF,TRBV5-1,TRBD2,TRBJ2-1,NA
TGTGCCAGCACCTGGACTAGCGGGGGATCCGGGGAGCTGTTTTTT,CASTWTSGGSGELFF,TRBV9,TRBD2,TRBJ2-2,NA
TGCGCCAGCAGCTTAGGGTCCCGGGAGGGCGGTGAGACCCAGTACTTC,CASSLGSREGGETQYF,TRBV5-1,TRBD2,TRBJ2-5,NA
TGCGCCAGCAGCTTGGCAGAAACTGGGGCTGGCAGATACGAGCAGTACTTC,CASSLAETGAGRYEQYF,TRBV5-1,NA,TRBJ2-7,NA
TGCGCCAGCAGCCAAGACGGGCTAGCGAGAGGGTCCGGGGAGCTGTTTTTT,CASSQDGLARGSGELFF,TRBV4-3,NA,TRBJ2-2,NA